Shown below are 23 T cell receptor beta chains from a single sample sequenced in a study of CD8 T cells in ankylosing spondylitis. TCRdb passed the 5' RACE reads through MiXCR, listing each CDR3 protein once. In the table there are approximately 260,000 distinct CDR3 sequences, roughly 8.6% of which are singletons. Sequencing input: blood, either unsorted or a sorted T cell fraction (not recorded which). Receptors originate from a male donor with ankylosing spondylitis or in good health (not recorded which).

The chain employs TRBV4-2 and TRBJ1-2; unclear D gene. This CDR3 is 16 amino acids long. Trimming removed 1 base at V and 3 bases at J, with 15 bases between. Germline lookup yields CDR1 LGHNA and CDR2 YNFKEQ. The CDR3 is CASSQGYGRTHYGYTF. Here the CDR3 DNA reads TGTGCCAGCAGCCAAGGATATGGACGGACCCACTATGGCTACACCTTC.

The chain has TRBV7-9 and TRBJ2-3; D call uncertain. The CDR3 loop spans 14 amino acids. Germline assignment: CDR1 SEHNR and CDR2 FQNEAQ (reference sequence). V dropped 0 bases and J dropped 9 bases, with 13 bases sitting between them. The CDR3 nucleotides are TGTGCCAGCAGCTTAGCGCTAGACGCCGAAACGCAGTATTTT. This encodes CASSLALDAETQYF. The full variable domain, rest sourced from reference TRBV7-9 and TRBJ2-3, is DTGVSQNPRHKITKRGQNVTFRCDPISEHNRLYWYRQTLGQGPEFLTYFQNEAQLEKSRLLSDRFSAERPKGSFSTLEIQRTEQGDSAMYLCASSLALDAETQYFGPGTRLTVL.

The chain has TRBV19 and TRBJ2-1; 9 bases line up with TRBD1. V gave up 5 bases and J gave up 7 bases; unmatched junction bases: 9. The CDR3 is made up of 15 amino acids. CDR1 LNHDA and CDR2 SQIVND come from the germline V gene (reference sequence). CDR3 loop: CASSPRTGVKNEQFF. CDR3 nucleotides: TGTGCCAGTAGTCCCCGGACAGGGGTCAAGAATGAGCAGTTCTTC.

This clonotype was observed at least ten times. The rearrangement joins TRBV28 to TRBJ1-1; 9 positions agree with TRBD1. The CDR3 length is 14 residues. V gave up 1 base and J gave up 6 bases; unmatched junction bases: 3. Germline CDR1 MDHEN, CDR2 SYDVKM. CDR3 sequence (DNA): TGTGCCAGCAGTTTATTACAGGGGGCCCCTGAAGCTTTCTTT. It encodes CASSLLQGAPEAFF. The variable domain in full, completed from reference TRBV28 and TRBJ1-1, reads DVKVTQSSRYLVKRTGEKVFLECVQDMDHENMFWYRQDPGLGLRLIYFSYDVKMKEKGDIPEGYSVSREKKERFSLILESASTNQTSMYLCASSLLQGAPEAFFGQGTRLTVV.

This rearrangement joins TRBV5-8 to TRBJ2-6, with D perhaps TRBD1 or TRBD2 (5 bases each). The CDR3 extends over 12 amino acids. Germline V lookup: CDR1 SGHTS, CDR2 YDEGEE. Trimming took 9 bases from V and 12 from J, leaving 16 bases between them. This CDR3 is CAMGPGALVLTF. Here the CDR3 DNA reads TGTGCCATGGGACCCGGGGCCCTCGTCCTGACTTTC.

Many counts were recorded for this clonotype. The CDR3 nucleotides are TGCAGTGCTTCTCAGACTAGCTTTCCAGAGACCCAGTACTTC. Protein sequence: CSASQTSFPETQYF. V and J are TRBV20-1 and TRBJ2-5; 7 bases are a match to TRBD2. Trimming cost V 5 bases and J 4 bases; bases outside gene matches: 10. CDR3 length: 14 amino acids. Germline assignment: CDR1 DFQATT and CDR2 SNEGSKA (reference sequence).

This clonotype was counted between two and nine times. The chain has TRBV11-1 and TRBJ2-6; 11 bases are shared with TRBD1. The CDR3 consists of 18 residues. Germline V CDR1 and CDR2: SGHAT, FQDESV (reference sequence). V gave up 1 base and J gave up 2 bases; unmatched junction bases: 4. CDR3 in DNA: TGTGCCAGCAGCTTAGGAGGACAGGGGGCGCCTGGGGCCAACGTCCTGACTTTC. Its translation is CASSLGGQGAPGANVLTF. Full variable domain (outside the CDR3, taken from reference TRBV11-1 and TRBJ2-6): EAEVAQSPRYKITEKSQAVAFWCDPISGHATLYWYRQILGQGPELLVQFQDESVVDDSQLPKDRFSAERLKGVDSTLKIQPAELGDSAMYLCASSLGGQGAPGANVLTFGAGSRLTVL.

This clonotype has at least ten counts. This chain joins TRBV5-6 and TRBJ1-4; a weak D match, TRBD1 (5 bases). The CDR3 loop spans 14 amino acids. Germline V gives CDR1 SGHDT, CDR2 YYEEEE. Trimming pared 4 bases from V and 3 bases from J, leaving 10 bases between. The CDR3: CASSRGIANEKLFF. The CDR3 DNA reads as TGTGCCAGCAGCCGGGGGATCGCTAATGAAAAACTGTTTTTT.

This clonotype was seen only a few times. This chain uses TRBV6-1 with TRBJ1-1; TRBD1 agrees at 7 bases. The CDR3 is made up of 15 amino acids. Germline CDR1 is MNHNS and CDR2 is SASEGT. V lost 6 bases to trimming and J lost 0 bases; unmatched junction nucleotides: 7. CDR3 residues: CASRDGQELNTEAFF. As DNA, the CDR3 is TGTGCCAGCAGAGACGGACAGGAATTGAACACTGAAGCTTTCTTT.

J is TRBJ2-1 and V is TRBV29-1; 9 nucleotides align to TRBD1. CDR1 is SQVTM, CDR2 ANQGSEA, per germline. Trimming removed 1 base from V and 2 bases from J; junction bases left unmatched: 0. The CDR3 has 14 residues. CDR3 nucleotide sequence: TGCAGCGTTGAAGGGACAGGGGCCTACAATGAGCAGTTCTTC. Its protein product is CSVEGTGAYNEQFF.

This clonotype has a count of ten or more. V is TRBV6-5 and J is TRBJ2-7; the D gene is possibly TRBD1 (6 bases). Trimming shortened V by 2 bases and J by 3 bases, and 17 bases separated the two germline ends. Germline V lookup: CDR1 MNHEY, CDR2 SVGAGI. The CDR3 contains 16 residues. The CDR3 DNA reads as TGTGCCAGCAGTTACGGTGGGACATTATGGCGCTACGAGCAGTACTTC. It specifies CASSYGGTLWRYEQYF.

This clonotype was recorded many times. The CDR3 DNA reads TGCAGCGTTGCCGGGACTAGCGGATCCTACGAGCAGTACTTC. This sequence encodes CSVAGTSGSYEQYF. V is TRBV29-1 and J is TRBJ2-7; 11 nucleotides match TRBD2. The length of the CDR3 is 14 residues. V lost 4 bases and J lost 1; bases outside the gene matches: 3. From germline, CDR1 is SQVTM and CDR2 ANQGSEA.

This clonotype was counted many times. The rearrangement uses TRBV7-2 and TRBJ2-1; D remains ambiguous. V was shortened by 1 base and J by 3 bases, with 10 bases between the two germline ends. CDR1 and CDR2 from the germline V gene are SGHTA and FQGNSA. This CDR3 is built from 15 residues. For the CDR3, the DNA is TGTGCCAGCAGCTTAGAGGCTAACGGCTACAATGAGCAGTTCTTC. This sequence encodes CASSLEANGYNEQFF.

This clonotype was seen ten or more times. This chain uses TRBV2 with TRBJ2-5; the D is unclear. CDR3 size: 10 residues. Between the trimmed V and J ends, which lost 7 bases and 4 bases, there was a span of 4 bases. Germline-derived CDR1 and CDR2 are SNHLY and FYNNEI. In DNA, the CDR3 is TGTGCCAGCACGGGAGAGACCCAGTACTTC. The encoded protein is CASTGETQYF.

This clonotype was counted at least ten times. The V and J genes are TRBV29-1 and TRBJ2-2, with D tentatively TRBD1 (5 bases). Germline CDR1 reads SQVTM; CDR2 reads ANQGSEA. Trimming left V 2 bases short and J 7 bases short, with 11 bases between. This CDR3 has 13 amino acids. As DNA, the CDR3 is TGCAGCGTTGAACAGGGTAATATCGGGGAGCTGTTTTTT. This translates into CSVEQGNIGELFF.

The chain combines TRBV3-1 with TRBJ1-5; D possibly corresponds to TRBD1 (5 bases). The CDR3 has 14 residues. CDR1 and CDR2 (germline): LGHDT, YNNKEL (reference sequence). The V and J ends lost 1 base and 7 bases respectively, with 11 bases between them. This chain's CDR3 is CASSQVIGAQPQHF. The CDR3 region has the DNA TGTGCCAGCAGCCAAGTTATTGGGGCCCAGCCCCAGCATTTT. The full variable domain, rest sourced from reference TRBV3-1 and TRBJ1-5, is DTAVSQTPKYLVTQMGNDKSIKCEQNLGHDTMYWYKQDSKKFLKIMFSYNNKELIINETVPNRFSPKSPDKAHLNLHINSLELGDSAVYFCASSQVIGAQPQHFGDGTRLSIL.

The V and J genes are TRBV30 and TRBJ2-2; D ambiguous. Germline CDR1 GTSNPN, CDR2 SVGIG (reference sequence). The CDR3 runs 13 residues. V gave up 2 bases and J gave up 2 bases, with 6 bases separating them. The DNA of the CDR3 is TGTGCCTGGAGTATGTTAAACACCGGGGAGCTGTTTTTT. This gives the protein CAWSMLNTGELFF.

This clonotype was seen a few times. The rearrangement uses TRBV7-3 and TRBJ2-1; 10 positions agree with TRBD2. CDR3 length: 15 residues. V dropped 5 bases and J dropped 4; count of bases not matched to a gene: 5. The germline CDR1 and CDR2 sequences are SGHTA and FQGTGA. The CDR3 sequence is CASSGIAGGYNEQFF. CDR3 nucleotide sequence: TGTGCCAGCAGCGGAATAGCGGGGGGTTACAATGAGCAGTTCTTC.

Only a few counts were recorded for this clonotype. V usage is TRBV20-1 and J usage is TRBJ1-2; no clear D. This CDR3 is 15 amino acids long. Germline V gene lookup returns CDR1 DFQATT and CDR2 SNEGSKA (reference sequence). V lost 0 bases and J 3 bases, leaving 14 bases between the germline ends. This chain's CDR3 is CSARDTPQSYYGYTF. The CDR3 nucleotides are TGCAGTGCTAGAGATACGCCCCAGTCGTACTATGGCTACACCTTC.

This clonotype occurred many times. Here the CDR3 DNA reads TGCGCCAGCAGCACTACCGGGACGAAAACTGAAGCTTTCTTT. Translation: CASSTTGTKTEAFF. The chain employs TRBV5-1 and TRBJ1-1; D possibly corresponds to TRBD1 (5 bases). CDR1 SGHRS and CDR2 YFSETQ come from the germline V gene. Deletions cut 4 bases from V and 5 bases from J, with 15 bases between. The CDR3 sequence is 14 residues long.

The chain recombines TRBV11-2 with TRBJ1-1; the match to TRBD1 covers 10 bases. This CDR3 has 19 amino acids. V was pared by 3 bases and J by 0 bases, with 13 bases of the junction left unmatched. Per the germline V gene, CDR1 is SGHAT and CDR2 is FQNNGV. Written as DNA, the CDR3 is TGTGCCAGCAGCTTCCGGCGGGACAGGGGCGGTGGAATGAACACTGAAGCTTTCTTT. It codes for CASSFRRDRGGGMNTEAFF. Complete variable domain (other parts from reference TRBV11-2 and TRBJ1-1): EAGVAQSPRYKIIEKRQSVAFWCNPISGHATLYWYQQILGQGPKLLIQFQNNGVVDDSQLPKDRFSAERLKGVDSTLKIQPAKLEDSAVYLCASSFRRDRGGGMNTEAFFGQGTRLTVV.

Ten or more counts support this clonotype. The chain employs TRBV7-2 and TRBJ2-4; 7 bases align to TRBD2. Germline loops: CDR1 SGHTA, CDR2 FQGNSA. Trimming cost V 0 bases and J 0 bases; bases outside gene matches: 8. The CDR3 loop spans 18 amino acids. The CDR3 DNA sequence: TGTGCCAGCAGCTTAGCAAGCCTAGCGGCCTTAGCCAAAAACATTCAGTACTTC. Translating gives CASSLASLAALAKNIQYF.

This clonotype has ten or more counts. V gene TRBV27 combines with J gene TRBJ1-1; 7 bases are a match to TRBD1. Germline CDR1 is MNHEY and CDR2 is SMNVEV (reference sequence). Losses at the gene ends were 5 bases for V and 4 bases for J; bases not matched to a gene: 13. The CDR3 has 16 residues. CDR3: CASSPATGNLGTEAFF. The CDR3 region has the DNA TGTGCCAGCAGTCCCGCGACAGGGAACCTTGGCACTGAAGCTTTCTTT.